Detailed here is one T cell receptor (beta chain). These data belong to a study of blood T cell repertoires in COVID-19. Across the study: Sample material is recorded as cDNA or gDNA derived from T cells, B-cell-depleted T cells, or PBMCs.

The CDR3 sequence is 15 residues long. Between the trimmed V and J ends, which lost 2 bases and 1 base, there was a span of 6 bases. Germline loops: CDR1 KGHSH, CDR2 LQKENI. In the authors' workflow: The authors estimated nucleated cell counts from reference gene primer amplification. Sequencing was performed with immunoSEQ multiplex PCR; in TCRdb, only in-frame clones are kept and a portion is missing. The DNA was the basis for D and trimming; V, J and clone size are from that table. The sample has under 250,000 clones; 80% to 90% are singletons. The specimen was peripheral blood. This TCR came from a woman aged 45-65 years with active or convalescent COVID-19. V and J are TRBV18 and TRBJ1-6; D call uncertain. CDR3 sequence (DNA): TGTGCCAGCTCACCAGGAGCATCCTATAATTCACCCCTCCACTTT. Amino acids: CASSPGASYNSPLHF.